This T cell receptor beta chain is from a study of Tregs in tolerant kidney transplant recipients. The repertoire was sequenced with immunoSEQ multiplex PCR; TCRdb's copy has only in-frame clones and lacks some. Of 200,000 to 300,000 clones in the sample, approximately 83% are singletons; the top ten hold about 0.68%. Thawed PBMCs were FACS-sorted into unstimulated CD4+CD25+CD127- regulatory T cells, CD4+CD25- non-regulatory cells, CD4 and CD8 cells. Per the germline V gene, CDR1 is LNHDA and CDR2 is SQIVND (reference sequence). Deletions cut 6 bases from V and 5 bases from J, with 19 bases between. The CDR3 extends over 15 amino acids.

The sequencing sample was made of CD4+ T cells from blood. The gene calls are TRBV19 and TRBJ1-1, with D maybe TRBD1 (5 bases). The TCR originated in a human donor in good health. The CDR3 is CASSLPAGLGTEAFF. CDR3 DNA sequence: TGTGCCAGTAGCCTTCCCGCGGGACTAGGTACTGAAGCTTTCTTT.